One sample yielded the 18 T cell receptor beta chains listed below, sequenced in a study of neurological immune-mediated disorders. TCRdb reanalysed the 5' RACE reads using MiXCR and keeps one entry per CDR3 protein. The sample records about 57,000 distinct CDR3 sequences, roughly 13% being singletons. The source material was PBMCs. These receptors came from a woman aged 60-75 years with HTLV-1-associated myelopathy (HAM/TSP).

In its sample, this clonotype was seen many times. In nucleotides, the CDR3 is TGTGCCAGCAGCACAAGCGAGCTTCAAGAGACCCAGTACTTC. It encodes CASSTSELQETQYF. This rearrangement joins TRBV11-2 to TRBJ2-5; D is unclear. The CDR3 is made up of 14 amino acids. The V end was cut by 5 bases, the J end by 2 bases, with 12 bases between. Germline V gives CDR1 SGHAT, CDR2 FQNNGV.

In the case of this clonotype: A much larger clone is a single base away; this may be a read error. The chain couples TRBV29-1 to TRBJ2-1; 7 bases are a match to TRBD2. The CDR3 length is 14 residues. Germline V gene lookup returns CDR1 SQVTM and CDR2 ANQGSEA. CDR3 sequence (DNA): TGCAGCGTTGAGACTAGCCCATTGAGCAATGAGCAGTTATTC. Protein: CSVETSPLSNEQLF.

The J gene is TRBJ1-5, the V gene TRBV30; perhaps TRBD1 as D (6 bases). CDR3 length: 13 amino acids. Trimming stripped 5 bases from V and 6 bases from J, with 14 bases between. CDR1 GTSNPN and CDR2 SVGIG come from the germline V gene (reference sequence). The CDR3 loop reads CAWDKGGGQPQHF. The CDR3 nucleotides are TGTGCCTGGGATAAGGGGGGCGGTCAGCCCCAGCATTTT. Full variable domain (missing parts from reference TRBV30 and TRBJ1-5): SQTIHQWPATLVQPVGSPLSLECTVEGTSNPNLYWYRQAAGRGLQLLFYSVGIGQISSEVPQNLSASRPQDRQFILSSKKLLLSDSGFYLCAWDKGGGQPQHFGDGTRLSIL.

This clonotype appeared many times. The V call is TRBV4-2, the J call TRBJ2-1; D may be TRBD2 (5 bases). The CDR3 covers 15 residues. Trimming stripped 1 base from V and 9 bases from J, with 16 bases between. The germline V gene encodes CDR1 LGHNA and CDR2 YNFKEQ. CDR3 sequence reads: CASSQVLRLRVEQFF. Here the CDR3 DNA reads TGTGCCAGCAGCCAAGTTTTGCGTCTGCGGGTTGAGCAGTTCTTC.

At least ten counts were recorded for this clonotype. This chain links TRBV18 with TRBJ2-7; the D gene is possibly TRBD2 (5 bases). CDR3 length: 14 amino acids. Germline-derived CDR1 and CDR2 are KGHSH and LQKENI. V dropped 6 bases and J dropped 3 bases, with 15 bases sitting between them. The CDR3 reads CASSLDLRGYEQYF. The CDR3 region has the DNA TGTGCCAGCTCCCTCGACCTACGGGGCTACGAGCAGTACTTC.

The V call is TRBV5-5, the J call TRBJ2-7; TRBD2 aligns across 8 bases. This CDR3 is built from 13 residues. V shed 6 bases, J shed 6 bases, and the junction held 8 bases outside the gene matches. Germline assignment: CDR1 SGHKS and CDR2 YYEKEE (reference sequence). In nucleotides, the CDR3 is TGTGCCAGCACCCGGGAGGCGGGGGGCGAGCAGTACTTC. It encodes CASTREAGGEQYF.

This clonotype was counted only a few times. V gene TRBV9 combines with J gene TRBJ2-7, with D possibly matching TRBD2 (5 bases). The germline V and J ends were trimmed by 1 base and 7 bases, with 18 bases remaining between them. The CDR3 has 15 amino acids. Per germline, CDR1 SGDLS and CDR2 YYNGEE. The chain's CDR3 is CASSVQEGSYGEQYF. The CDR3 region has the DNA TGTGCCAGCAGCGTACAGGAAGGGAGTTATGGTGAGCAGTACTTC.

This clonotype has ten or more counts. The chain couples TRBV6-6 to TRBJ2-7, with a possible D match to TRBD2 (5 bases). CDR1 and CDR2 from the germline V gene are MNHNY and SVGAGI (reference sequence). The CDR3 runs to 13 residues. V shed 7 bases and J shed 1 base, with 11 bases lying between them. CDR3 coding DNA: TGTGCCAGCAAAATAAGCGGATCCTACGAGCAGTACTTC. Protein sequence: CASKISGSYEQYF.

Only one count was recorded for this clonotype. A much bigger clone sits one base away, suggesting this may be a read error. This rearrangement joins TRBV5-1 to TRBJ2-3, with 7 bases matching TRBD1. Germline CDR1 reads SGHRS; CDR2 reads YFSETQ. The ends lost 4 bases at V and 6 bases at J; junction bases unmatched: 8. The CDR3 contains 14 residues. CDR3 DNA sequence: TGCGCCAGCAGCCCGGACATACAGGGGGATACGCAGTATTTT. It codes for CASSPDIQGDTQYF.

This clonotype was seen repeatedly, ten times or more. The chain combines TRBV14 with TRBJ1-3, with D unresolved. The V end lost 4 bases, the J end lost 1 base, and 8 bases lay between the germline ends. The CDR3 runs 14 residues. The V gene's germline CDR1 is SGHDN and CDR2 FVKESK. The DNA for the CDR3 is TGTGCCAGCAGCCGGGCCGGATCTGGAAACACCATATATTTT. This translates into CASSRAGSGNTIYF.

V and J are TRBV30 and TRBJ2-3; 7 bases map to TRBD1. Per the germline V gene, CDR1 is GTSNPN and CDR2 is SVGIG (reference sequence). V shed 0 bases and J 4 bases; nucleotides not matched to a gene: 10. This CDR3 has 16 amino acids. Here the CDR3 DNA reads TGTGCCTGGAGTGTAAATGGGGAAGGGGGCCCAGATACGCAGTATTTT. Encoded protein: CAWSVNGEGGPDTQYF.

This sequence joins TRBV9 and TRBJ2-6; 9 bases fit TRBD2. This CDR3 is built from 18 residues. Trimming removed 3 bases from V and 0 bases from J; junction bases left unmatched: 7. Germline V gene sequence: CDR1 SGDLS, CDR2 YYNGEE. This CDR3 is CASSAVREGFSGANVLTF. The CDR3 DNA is TGTGCCAGCAGCGCCGTGCGGGAGGGATTCTCTGGGGCCAACGTCCTGACTTTC.

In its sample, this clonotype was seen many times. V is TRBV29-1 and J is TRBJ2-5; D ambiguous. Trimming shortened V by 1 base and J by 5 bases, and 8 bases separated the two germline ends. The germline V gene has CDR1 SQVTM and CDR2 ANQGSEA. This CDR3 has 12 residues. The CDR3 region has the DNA TGCAGCGTTGAAGGTGACACTGAGACCCAGTACTTC. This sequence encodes CSVEGDTETQYF.

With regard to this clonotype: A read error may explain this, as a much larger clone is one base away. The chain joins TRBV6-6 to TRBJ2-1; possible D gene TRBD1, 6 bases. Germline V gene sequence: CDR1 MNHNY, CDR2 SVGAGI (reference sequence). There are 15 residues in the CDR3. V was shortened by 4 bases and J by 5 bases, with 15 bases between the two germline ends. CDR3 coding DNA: TGTGCCAGCAGTTCCTCGGGACACATAAACAATGAGCAGTTCTTC. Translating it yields CASSSSGHINNEQFF.

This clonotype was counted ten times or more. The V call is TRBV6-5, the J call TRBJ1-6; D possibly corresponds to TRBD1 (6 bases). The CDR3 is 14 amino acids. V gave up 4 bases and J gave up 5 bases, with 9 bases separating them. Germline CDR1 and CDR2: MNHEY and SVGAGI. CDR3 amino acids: CASSSRQDNSPLHF. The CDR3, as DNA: TGTGCCAGCAGTTCTCGACAGGATAATTCACCCCTCCACTTT.

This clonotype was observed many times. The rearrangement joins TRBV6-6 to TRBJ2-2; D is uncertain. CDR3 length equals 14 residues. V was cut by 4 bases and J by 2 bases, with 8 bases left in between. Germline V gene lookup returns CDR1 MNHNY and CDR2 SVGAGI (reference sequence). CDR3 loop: CASSFDGNTGELFF. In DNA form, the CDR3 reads TGTGCCAGCAGTTTCGACGGAAACACCGGGGAGCTGTTTTTT.

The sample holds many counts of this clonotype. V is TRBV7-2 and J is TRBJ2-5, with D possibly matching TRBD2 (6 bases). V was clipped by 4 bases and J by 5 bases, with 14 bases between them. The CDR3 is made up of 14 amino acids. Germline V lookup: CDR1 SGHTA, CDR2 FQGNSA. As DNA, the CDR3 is TGTGCCAGCAGCTCCCGGGAGAATAGGGAGACCCAGTACTTC. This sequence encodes CASSSRENRETQYF.

CDR3: CASSSPLAGRTDTQYF. The CDR3 DNA sequence: TGTGCCAGCAGTTCGCCCCTAGCGGGGCGCACAGATACGCAGTATTTT. The rearrangement joins TRBV28 to TRBJ2-3, with 9 nucleotides matching TRBD2. J lost 1 base, V lost 4 bases, and 6 bases had no gene match. The CDR3 runs 16 residues. CDR1 MDHEN and CDR2 SYDVKM come from the germline V gene.